A selection of T cell receptor beta chains follows, all from one sample in a study of blood T cell repertoires in COVID-19. The data were produced by immunoSEQ multiplex PCR, yet TCRdb's version contains in-frame clones alone and is incomplete. The sample records just under 90,000 clones, about 78% being singletons. Sequences were obtained from peripheral blood. The receptor set was obtained from a woman aged 80 or over with acute or convalescent COVID-19. The CDR3 runs from the conserved cysteine through the conserved F or W. Fields, in order: J gene, CDR3 length, V gene, CDR3 protein.

J gene: TRBJ1-6; CDR3 length: 16; V gene: TRBV4-1; CDR3 protein: CASSQGSRERGSPLHF
J gene: TRBJ1-3; CDR3 length: 14; V gene: TRBV7-4; CDR3 protein: CASSLAGLGNTIYF
J gene: TRBJ2-7; CDR3 length: 10; V gene: TRBV2; CDR3 protein: CASRRSEQYF
J gene: TRBJ1-5; CDR3 length: 16; V gene: TRBV21-1; CDR3 protein: CASSKVPRGSNQPQHF
J gene: TRBJ2-7; CDR3 length: 11; V gene: TRBV12-3/TRBV12-4; CDR3 protein: CASSHRGEQYF
J gene: TRBJ1-1; CDR3 length: 13; V gene: TRBV10-3; CDR3 protein: CAISADRGSEAFF
J gene: TRBJ1-2; CDR3 length: 17; V gene: TRBV4-1; CDR3 protein: CASSQGRLRGRLDGYTF
J gene: TRBJ2-3; CDR3 length: 16; V gene: TRBV24-1; CDR3 protein: CATSDLPGQGSDTQYF
J gene: TRBJ1-2; CDR3 length: 13; V gene: TRBV10-3; CDR3 protein: CATEAQGANGYTF
J gene: TRBJ1-2; CDR3 length: 13; V gene: TRBV7-3; CDR3 protein: CASSLSRVYGYTF
J gene: TRBJ1-1; CDR3 length: 11; V gene: TRBV19; CDR3 protein: CASRRVTEAFF
J gene: TRBJ2-7; CDR3 length: 11; V gene: TRBV7-9; CDR3 protein: CASKGTDGQYF
J gene: TRBJ2-2; CDR3 length: 17; V gene: TRBV5-1; CDR3 protein: CASSIRSRLDNTGELFF
J gene: TRBJ1-1; CDR3 length: 17; V gene: TRBV9; CDR3 protein: CASSVGAPGQDGTEAFF
J gene: TRBJ1-6; CDR3 length: 15; V gene: TRBV7-2; CDR3 protein: CASSLEGQGNSPLHF
J gene: TRBJ2-7; CDR3 length: 15; V gene: TRBV4-3; CDR3 protein: CASSQRTGSTYEQCF
J gene: TRBJ2-5; CDR3 length: 16; V gene: TRBV28; CDR3 protein: CASSLSGSGERETQYF